The clone carrying this T cell receptor beta chain was counted ten times or more. Antigen: not known. Samples came from axillary lymph nodes draining the breast cancer. The data were obtained in a study of breast tumors, draining lymph nodes, adjacent tissues. Study findings and constraints: Tumor T cell lymph node origin was a supported hypothesis, not proven. Compared with basal-like, luminal-like tumors shared significantly more repertoire with nontumor tissue.

One entry per CDR3 protein results from TCRdb running MiXCR on the multiplex PCR reads. The table lists some 130,000 distinct CDR3 sequences, roughly 20% of them singletons, with roughly 2.4% in the top ten. V lost 4 bases to trimming and J lost 3 bases; unmatched junction nucleotides: 3. Germline CDR1 reads SGHRS; CDR2 reads YFSETQ. This CDR3 has 13 residues. The specimen sequenced was axillary lymph node tissue. This sequence was found in a female donor with breast cancer. Some clones in this sample may be carry-over from other donors' samples. The chain is built from TRBV5-1 and TRBJ2-7; TRBD1 aligns across 8 bases. CDR3 loop: CASSRDRGYEQYF. The DNA of the CDR3 is TGCGCCAGCAGCAGAGACAGGGGCTACGAGCAGTACTTC.